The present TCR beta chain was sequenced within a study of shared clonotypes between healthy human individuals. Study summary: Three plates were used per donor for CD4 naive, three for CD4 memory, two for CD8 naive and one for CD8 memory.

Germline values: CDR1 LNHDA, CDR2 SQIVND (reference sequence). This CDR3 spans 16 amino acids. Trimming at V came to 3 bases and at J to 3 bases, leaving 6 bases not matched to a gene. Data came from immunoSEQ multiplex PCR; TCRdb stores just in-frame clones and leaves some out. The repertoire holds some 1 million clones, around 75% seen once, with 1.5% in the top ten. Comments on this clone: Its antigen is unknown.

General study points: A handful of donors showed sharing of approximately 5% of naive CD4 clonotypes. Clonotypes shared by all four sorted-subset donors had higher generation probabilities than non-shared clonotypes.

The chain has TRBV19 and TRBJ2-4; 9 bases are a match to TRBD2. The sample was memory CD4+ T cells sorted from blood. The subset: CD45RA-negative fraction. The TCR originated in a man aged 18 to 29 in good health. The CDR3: CASSIQPSGIKNIQYF. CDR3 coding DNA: TGTGCCAGTAGTATTCAACCTAGCGGGATCAAAAACATTCAGTACTTC.